The entry below gives a single TCR beta chain sequence along with its context. The antigen remains undetermined. Investigators made cDNA in eight separate reactions per sample. A 6-nucleotide sample barcode was carried by the UMIs, which template switching added. TCRdb re-analyzed the 5' RACE reads; it lists each CDR3 protein once, without DNA. The sample spans a few hundred thousand distinct CDR3 sequences; the ten largest clones claim 2% to 3%. The sample originates from a study of monozygotic twins with inflammatory bowel disease. Study results and caveats: IBD patients shared fewer clonotypes with others than healthy twins, especially with disease activity.

The sequencing sample was made of blood. This clonotype originated in a human donor with ulcerative colitis or Crohn's disease, or a healthy co-twin of an affected twin (not recorded which).

The CDR3 sequence: CASSRYPRVLEYGYTF. The gene calls are TRBV6-1 and TRBJ1-2; TCRdb names TRBD1, which stays unverified in the absence of DNA. Germline V lookup: CDR1 MNHNS, CDR2 SASEGT. This CDR3 contains 16 residues.